Each of the 32 T cell receptor beta chains below was sequenced from the same sample in a study of blood T cell repertoires in COVID-19. The method was immunoSEQ multiplex PCR; TCRdb's version includes in-frame clones alone and lacks a portion of them. The profile covers around 150,000 clones, with approximately 86% appearing a single time and 6.2% taken by the ten largest. The sample comprised PBMCs or T cells enriched from blood (not recorded which). The receptor source for this set is a woman aged 40 to 50 who had recovered from COVID-19.

This clone was counted between two and nine times. V and J are TRBV3-1 (or the pseudogene TRBV3-2) and TRBJ2-5; 7 bases agree with TRBD2. This CDR3 comprises 15 residues. Germline assignment: CDR1 LGHDT and CDR2 YNNKEL (reference sequence). Trimming took 0 bases from V and 6 from J; bases not matched to a gene: 7. CDR3 residues: CASSQDATGGKTQYF. DNA of the CDR3: TGTGCCAGCAGCCAAGACGCCACGGGGGGTAAGACCCAGTACTTC.

V gene TRBV14 combines with J gene TRBJ2-1, with a tentative D call TRBD2 (6 bases). Looked up from germline, CDR1 is SGHDN and CDR2 is FVKESK. This CDR3 spans 14 amino acids. V shed 3 bases and J shed 7 bases, with 13 bases lying between them. CDR3 nucleotides: TGTGCCAGCAGCCAGAGGGGACTGTCTAATGAGCAGTTCTTC. It specifies CASSQRGLSNEQFF.

The chain recombines TRBV7-3 with TRBJ2-6; 8 bases are shared with TRBD1. Germline CDR1 reads SGHTA; CDR2 reads FQGTGA. V shed 5 bases, J shed 0 bases, and the junction held 6 bases outside the gene matches. This CDR3 contains 17 residues. In nucleotides, the CDR3 is TGTGCCAGCAGCCCTACAGGGGGATACTCTGGGGCCAACGTCCTGACTTTC. Its protein product is CASSPTGGYSGANVLTF.

The J gene is TRBJ2-7, the V gene TRBV5-1; 7 nucleotides align to TRBD1. The germline gives CDR1 SGHRS, CDR2 YFSETQ. The CDR3 loop spans 15 amino acids. J lost 2 bases, V lost 0 bases, and 5 bases had no gene match. The CDR3 here is CASSLDPGQTYEQYF. The CDR3 nucleotides are TGCGCCAGCAGCTTGGATCCGGGACAGACCTACGAGCAGTACTTC.

Written as DNA, the CDR3 is TGTGCCAGTAGTATTGATCCCGGTACAGCATCCGGGGAGCTGTTTTTT. Translated, it gives CASSIDPGTASGELFF. The J gene is TRBJ2-2, the V gene TRBV19; D gene ambiguous. The CDR3 length is 16 residues. The germline CDR1 and CDR2 sequences are LNHDA and SQIVND (reference sequence). The ends were cut back, 3 bases at V and 6 bases at J, with 17 bases in the middle.

The V and J genes are TRBV27 and TRBJ1-1; D is ambiguous. Germline assignment: CDR1 MNHEY and CDR2 SMNVEV (reference sequence). V was pared by 5 bases and J by 1 base, with 11 bases between. The CDR3 length is 14 residues. In DNA form, the CDR3 reads TGTGCCAGCAGTCAAGCGTCCAAGAACACTGAAGCTTTCTTT. This codes for CASSQASKNTEAFF.

The rearrangement joins TRBV29-1 to TRBJ2-5; 9 bases map to TRBD1. The germline V gene has CDR1 SQVTM and CDR2 ANQGSEA. J lost 5 bases, V lost 2 bases, and 12 bases had no gene match. The CDR3 has 16 amino acids. The CDR3 loop is CSVESQDRGMMETQYF. CDR3 DNA sequence: TGCAGCGTTGAAAGCCAGGACAGGGGCATGATGGAGACCCAGTACTTC.

This chain connects TRBV4-2 to TRBJ1-5; 11 bases match TRBD1. Germline V gene lookup returns CDR1 LGHNA and CDR2 YNFKEQ. After removal of 3 bases from V and 2 bases from J, the junction contained 3 bases not matched to a gene. The CDR3 totals 16 residues. As DNA, the CDR3 is TGTGCCAGCAGCCAGAGGGACAGGGGGGGCAATCAGCCCCAGCATTTT. Its protein product is CASSQRDRGGNQPQHF.

The rearrangement joins TRBV6-1 to TRBJ1-2; no clear D gene. Germline V gene sequence: CDR1 MNHNS, CDR2 SASEGT. This CDR3 spans 12 amino acids. V dropped 2 bases and J dropped 3 bases, with 4 bases sitting between them. The CDR3 loop is CASSERDYGYTF. CDR3 sequence (DNA): TGTGCCAGCAGTGAACGGGACTATGGCTACACCTTC.

The chain has TRBV18 and TRBJ1-1, with D tentatively TRBD1 (5 bases). Germline V gives CDR1 KGHSH, CDR2 LQKENI. With 3 bases removed from V and 4 bases from J, the gap between germline ends came to 9 bases. The CDR3 is 13 amino acids. CDR3 region: CASSPQGITEAFF. The CDR3 DNA reads as TGTGCCAGCTCACCTCAGGGAATCACTGAAGCTTTCTTT.

CDR3 DNA sequence: TGTGCCAGCAGCTTCGGTTCAGGGTGGCCAGATACGCAGTATTTT. This encodes CASSFGSGWPDTQYF. The chain joins TRBV7-2 to TRBJ2-3; possible D gene TRBD1, 5 bases. CDR1 SGHTA and CDR2 FQGNSA come from the germline V gene. This CDR3 has 15 amino acids. Trimming pared 3 bases from V and 4 bases from J, leaving 14 bases between.

The chain is built from TRBV19 and TRBJ1-1; D remains ambiguous. Germline CDR1 and CDR2: LNHDA and SQIVND (reference sequence). V lost 1 base to trimming and J lost 5 bases, with 20 bases between them. The CDR3 extends over 17 amino acids. The CDR3 DNA follows: TGTGCCAGTAGTATAGTTCCCGGTCCGGGAGGAAGGACTGAAGCTTTCTTT. This codes for CASSIVPGPGGRTEAFF. The full variable domain, completed using reference TRBV19 and TRBJ1-1, is DGGITQSPKYLFRKEGQNVTLSCEQNLNHDAMYWYRQDPGQGLRLIYYSQIVNDFQKGDIAEGYSVSREKKESFPLTVTSAQKNPTAFYLCASSIVPGPGGRTEAFFGQGTRLTVV.

The chain joins TRBV13 to TRBJ2-6; D ambiguous. V lost 5 bases and J lost 0, with 14 bases in between. Germline V gene sequence: CDR1 PRHDT, CDR2 FYEKMQ (reference sequence). The CDR3 runs to 17 residues. The CDR3 DNA follows: TGTGCCAGCAGCCGAGGCGTACTCAGCTCTGGGGCCAACGTCCTGACTTTC. It encodes CASSRGVLSSGANVLTF.

The J gene is TRBJ2-1, the V gene TRBV4-1; TRBD1 matches at 11 bases. After removal of 1 base from V and 9 bases from J, the junction contained 5 bases not matched to a gene. CDR1 MGHRA and CDR2 YSYEKL come from the germline V gene. The CDR3 has 15 residues. CDR3 region: CASSQVGQGASEQFF. CDR3 DNA sequence: TGCGCCAGCAGCCAAGTAGGACAGGGGGCGTCTGAGCAGTTCTTC.

The genes are TRBV27 and TRBJ2-4, with a tentative D call TRBD2 (6 bases). Trimming pared 7 bases from V and 0 bases from J, leaving 13 bases between. This CDR3 comprises 15 residues. In germline, CDR1 is MNHEY, CDR2 SMNVEV (reference sequence). The CDR3 spells CASKGLSLAKNIQYF. In DNA form, the CDR3 reads TGTGCCAGCAAGGGACTTTCTCTAGCCAAAAACATTCAGTACTTC.

V and J are TRBV29-1 and TRBJ1-4; the D gene is possibly TRBD1 (5 bases). The CDR3 spans 13 residues. Trimming took off 7 bases at V and 8 bases at J, with 17 bases between the two ends. Germline V lookup: CDR1 SQVTM, CDR2 ANQGSEA. This CDR3 reads CSARQGLREKLFF. In DNA form, the CDR3 reads TGCAGCGCCCGGCAGGGACTTAGGGAAAAACTGTTTTTT.

About this clone itself: In the same sample, other DNA sequences code for this CDR3. This sequence joins TRBV7-2 and TRBJ1-3; D perhaps matches TRBD1 (5 bases). Germline V gene lookup returns CDR1 SGHTA and CDR2 FQGNSA. The CDR3 runs 11 residues. With 5 bases removed from V and 7 bases from J, the gap between germline ends came to 6 bases. CDR3 nucleotides: TGTGCCAGCAGCCCAGGGAACACCATATATTTT. Translating it yields CASSPGNTIYF.

The chain has TRBV6-6 and TRBJ2-2, with 7 nucleotides matching TRBD1. The CDR3 sequence is 16 residues long. J gave up 0 bases and V 6 bases, and 7 bases lay outside the gene matches. Germline V gene data show CDR1 as MNHNY and CDR2 as SVGAGI (reference sequence). For the CDR3, the DNA is TGTGCCAGCAGAAAAGACAGGGTAACGAACACCGGGGAGCTGTTTTTT. This translates into CASRKDRVTNTGELFF.

The chain recombines TRBV5-1 with TRBJ1-6, with D possibly matching TRBD1 (6 bases). Germline assignment: CDR1 SGHRS and CDR2 YFSETQ. The length of the CDR3 is 16 residues. Trimming removed 0 bases from V and 9 bases from J, with 16 bases in between. CDR3 nucleotide sequence: TGCGCCAGCAGCTTGGAGGTGCAGGGGCCGGGTTCACCCCTCCACTTT. Encoded protein: CASSLEVQGPGSPLHF.

This rearrangement joins TRBV11-3 to TRBJ2-3; TRBD2 matches at 7 bases. V shed 0 bases, J shed 4 bases, and the junction held 4 bases outside the gene matches. From germline, CDR1 is SGHNT and CDR2 YENEEA. CDR3 length equals 15 residues. CDR3 nucleotide sequence: TGTGCCAGCAGCTTAGAAAGGGACTATTCAGATACGCAGTATTTT. Residues: CASSLERDYSDTQYF.

The chain is built from TRBV5-1 and TRBJ1-1, with a weak D call TRBD1 (5 bases). Trimming stripped 4 bases from V and 2 bases from J, with 18 bases between. The germline V gene encodes CDR1 SGHRS and CDR2 YFSETQ. The CDR3 consists of 16 residues. In DNA, the CDR3 is TGCGCCAGCAGCCCTGACCTAGCGACAGTCAACACTGAAGCTTTCTTT. The encoded protein is CASSPDLATVNTEAFF.

The rearrangement uses TRBV6-1 and TRBJ1-2; 11 bases fit TRBD1. This CDR3 has 15 residues. CDR1 is MNHNS and CDR2 is SASEGT in the germline V gene. J was trimmed by 7 bases and V by 3 bases; bases with no gene match: 7. For the CDR3, the DNA is TGTGCCAGCAGTGACCCTCCCGGGACAGGGGGTGGCTACACCTTC. It encodes CASSDPPGTGGGYTF.

J is TRBJ1-2 and V is TRBV18; D gene uncertain. Trimming took off 2 bases at V and 2 bases at J, with 6 bases between the two ends. The CDR3 totals 13 residues. The V gene's germline CDR1 is KGHSH and CDR2 LQKENI. The CDR3 nucleotides are TGTGCCAGCTCACCAGACAAGAACTATGGCTACACCTTC. Protein product: CASSPDKNYGYTF.

The gene calls are TRBV27 and TRBJ1-2; D gene unclear. The length of the CDR3 is 15 residues. Trimming shortened V by 5 bases and J by 8 bases, and 21 bases separated the two germline ends. Germline V gives CDR1 MNHEY, CDR2 SMNVEV (reference sequence). The CDR3 nucleotides read TGTGCCAGCAGTCCCCCTGGAGGAGGGATATACGGCTACACCTTC. Protein sequence: CASSPPGGGIYGYTF.

The chain combines TRBV12-3 or TRBV12-4 with TRBJ1-4; no firm D call. The CDR3 covers 12 residues. Trimming shortened V by 3 bases and J by 8 bases, and 7 bases separated the two germline ends. CDR3 nucleotide sequence: TGTGCCAGCAGTTTGACTATGGAAAAACTGTTTTTT. Translation gives CASSLTMEKLFF.

The gene calls are TRBV27 and TRBJ2-5, with D tentatively TRBD1 (5 bases). The germline V gene has CDR1 MNHEY and CDR2 SMNVEV (reference sequence). V gave up 0 bases and J gave up 5 bases, with 10 bases separating them. This CDR3 spans 14 amino acids. For the CDR3, the DNA is TGTGCCAGCAGTTTATCGTCATGGGGCGAGACCCAGTACTTC. It codes for CASSLSSWGETQYF.

V gene TRBV3-1 (or the pseudogene TRBV3-2) combines with J gene TRBJ1-2; 9 positions agree with TRBD1. The J segment lost 4 bases and the V segment lost 4 bases, leaving 4 bases of the junction unmatched. This CDR3 has 14 residues. Germline V gene data show CDR1 as LGHDT and CDR2 as YNNKEL (reference sequence). CDR3 region: CASSLRDRAYGYTF. The DNA of the CDR3 is TGTGCCAGCAGCCTTAGGGACAGGGCCTATGGCTACACCTTC.

J is TRBJ2-7 and V is TRBV5-1, with 14 nucleotides matching TRBD2. The germline CDR1 and CDR2 sequences are SGHRS and YFSETQ. The CDR3 covers 16 residues. Trimming at V came to 0 bases and at J to 6 bases, leaving 5 bases not matched to a gene. This CDR3 reads CASSLEGLAGAGEQYF. DNA for the CDR3: TGCGCCAGCAGCTTGGAGGGACTAGCGGGAGCAGGCGAGCAGTACTTC.

The rearrangement links TRBV15 to TRBJ2-7; 8 nucleotides agree with TRBD2. The junction had 8 bases not matched to a gene; V was cut back by 0 bases and J by 7 bases. The CDR3 length is 15 residues. CDR1 and CDR2 from the germline V gene are LNHNV and YYDKDF (reference sequence). CDR3 bases: TGTGCCACCAGCAGAGAGGCGGGAGGTCCTCAGGAGCAGTACTTC. Its translation: CATSREAGGPQEQYF.

CDR3 coding DNA: TGTGCCAGCAGCCAAGATGTAACAGGGGGCTATGGCTACACCTTC. It encodes CASSQDVTGGYGYTF. The genes are TRBV4-2 and TRBJ1-2; 8 bases are shared with TRBD1. The CDR3 length is 15 residues. Trimming at V came to 0 bases and at J to 4 bases, leaving 4 bases not matched to a gene. Per germline, CDR1 LGHNA and CDR2 YNFKEQ.

The chain couples TRBV6-5 to TRBJ1-2, with TRBD1 matching over 7 bases. V shed 6 bases and J 3 bases; nucleotides not matched to a gene: 7. This CDR3 contains 14 residues. CDR1 and CDR2 (germline): MNHEY, SVGAGI. Here the CDR3 reads CASRTGLRDYGYTF. CDR3 DNA sequence: TGTGCCAGCAGGACAGGGCTACGGGACTATGGCTACACCTTC.

This chain links TRBV9 with TRBJ2-7; 9 bases fit TRBD1. CDR3 length: 16 residues. Trimming at V came to 4 bases and at J to 7 bases, leaving 15 bases not matched to a gene. The germline V gene has CDR1 SGDLS and CDR2 YYNGEE. The CDR3 region is CASSPVPGQGPAEQYF. The CDR3 bases are TGTGCCAGCAGCCCCGTTCCGGGACAGGGCCCTGCGGAGCAGTACTTC.